The next 16 T cell receptor beta chains were all read from a single sample in a study of T-cell reconstitution after alpha-beta-depleted transplantation in children. Preparation of the TCRbeta library was carried out with unique molecular identifiers. TCRdb redid the calling of the PCR reads with MiXCR, one entry per CDR3 protein. The sample lists roughly 180,000 distinct CDR3 sequences, 11% seen once, with approximately 13% in the top ten. Sequenced material: PBMCs, taken before TCRalphabeta/CD19-depleted stem cell transplant. All receptors derive from a boy between 2 and 10 years old with acute myeloid leukemia, due to receive a stem cell transplant.

The sample holds many counts of this clonotype. V and J are TRBV20-1 and TRBJ2-6, with a possible D match to TRBD1 (5 bases). The CDR3 extends over 14 amino acids. Trimming left V 5 bases short and J 1 base short, with 9 bases between. CDR1 is DFQATT and CDR2 is SNEGSKA in the germline V gene (reference sequence). CDR3 nucleotide sequence: TGCAGTGCTCTCGACAGATCTGGGGCCAACGTCCTGACTTTC. Translation gives CSALDRSGANVLTF.

This clonotype was recorded at least ten times. The chain has TRBV5-8 and TRBJ1-6; D remains unclear. The ends were cut back, 6 bases at V and 9 bases at J, with 16 bases in the middle. Per the germline V gene, CDR1 is SGHTS and CDR2 is YDEGEE. This CDR3 region has 14 residues. The CDR3 loop is CASMRPLGGSPLHF. The CDR3 DNA follows: TGTGCCAGCATGAGACCACTGGGCGGTTCACCCCTCCACTTT.

V gene TRBV20-1 combines with J gene TRBJ1-1; no reliable D call. V lost 6 bases and J 0 bases, leaving 17 bases between the germline ends. This CDR3 contains 15 residues. Germline CDR1 DFQATT, CDR2 SNEGSKA (reference sequence). In DNA, the CDR3 is TGCAGTGCACTTAAGGACGGGTTTATGAACACTGAAGCTTTCTTT. This gives the protein CSALKDGFMNTEAFF.

This clonotype was recorded many times. The CDR3 coding sequence is TGTGCCAGCGACCGCCAACCCCAGGGGGTTCCCACAGATACGCAGTATTTT. It translates to CASDRQPQGVPTDTQYF. The rearrangement joins TRBV12-3 or TRBV12-4 to TRBJ2-3, with 7 positions matching TRBD1. This CDR3 spans 17 amino acids. Trimming removed 8 bases from V and 2 bases from J; junction bases left unmatched: 16.

V and J are TRBV11-2 and TRBJ2-3, with 11 bases lining up with TRBD2. Germline CDR1 reads SGHAT; CDR2 reads FQNNGV. V lost 2 bases to trimming and J lost 2 bases; unmatched junction nucleotides: 12. The CDR3 has 19 residues. The CDR3 bases are TGTGCCAGCAGCTTATCCCCATTATCTAGCGGGGGGTTCACAGATACGCAGTATTTT. Amino acid sequence: CASSLSPLSSGGFTDTQYF.

There are many counts of this clonotype. The V gene is TRBV20-1, the J gene TRBJ2-3; D is unclear. This CDR3 contains 14 residues. Germline V gene data show CDR1 as DFQATT and CDR2 as SNEGSKA (reference sequence). V lost 6 bases, J lost 3 bases, and 16 bases lay in between. CDR3 DNA sequence: TGCAGTGCCACAAAAGTAAGGCCTACAGATACGCAGTATTTT. It encodes CSATKVRPTDTQYF.

This clonotype was found many times. V is TRBV2 and J is TRBJ1-2; no definite D call. CDR3 length: 14 residues. The germline CDR1 and CDR2 sequences are SNHLY and FYNNEI. V was trimmed by 5 bases and J by 2 bases, leaving 12 bases between them. CDR3 region: CASSPTTLNYGYTF. The CDR3 nucleotides read TGTGCCAGCAGTCCTACTACCCTCAACTATGGCTACACCTTC.

This clonotype occurred many times. This chain links TRBV20-1 with TRBJ2-1; 7 nucleotides line up with TRBD2. CDR3 length: 15 amino acids. Germline V gene data show CDR1 as DFQATT and CDR2 as SNEGSKA (reference sequence). The CDR3 here is CRTETIAGGGDEQFF. The CDR3 nucleotides are TGCAGAACTGAGACCATAGCGGGTGGGGGTGATGAGCAGTTCTTC.

This clonotype was seen ten or more times. The chain employs TRBV20-1 and TRBJ2-1, with 10 bases matching TRBD2. The CDR3 is 18 residues long. The trim removed 4 bases at V and 4 bases at J, leaving 16 bases unmatched. Germline V gene data show CDR1 as DFQATT and CDR2 as SNEGSKA (reference sequence). The CDR3 loop reads CSATILAGREVGYNEQFF. In DNA form, the CDR3 reads TGCAGTGCTACGATACTAGCGGGAAGGGAGGTCGGGTACAATGAGCAGTTCTTC.

This clonotype occurred many times. The chain uses TRBV10-3 and TRBJ2-5; the match to TRBD2 covers 10 bases. Germline V gives CDR1 ENHRY, CDR2 SYGVKD. J lost 5 bases, V lost 2 bases, and 14 bases had no gene match. CDR3 length: 18 amino acids. CDR3 DNA: TGTGCCATCAGTGAGGGCCTAGCGGGGGCCCAGCGGGGTGAGACCCAGTACTTC. This codes for CAISEGLAGAQRGETQYF.

This clonotype was counted at least ten times. This chain uses TRBV29-1 with TRBJ1-1; D gene ambiguous. This CDR3 has 12 residues. Between the trimmed V and J ends, which lost 4 bases and 6 bases, there was a span of 12 bases. Germline V gene data show CDR1 as SQVTM and CDR2 as ANQGSEA. The CDR3 reads CSVGKSEAEAFF. Here the CDR3 DNA reads TGCAGCGTTGGGAAATCGGAGGCTGAAGCTTTCTTT.

This clonotype was picked up many times. This chain links TRBV9 with TRBJ2-1, with TRBD2 matching 7 bases. Trimming removed 1 base from V and 6 bases from J; junction bases left unmatched: 7. The CDR3 loop spans 15 amino acids. Germline V gene lookup returns CDR1 SGDLS and CDR2 YYNGEE. The CDR3 DNA sequence: TGTGCCAGCAGCGTATATGCGGGAGAGGGCAATGAGCAGTTCTTC. Amino acids: CASSVYAGEGNEQFF.

In this sample, this clonotype turned up many times. The chain uses TRBV20-1 and TRBJ2-1, with D possibly being TRBD2 (6 bases). Looked up from germline, CDR1 is DFQATT and CDR2 is SNEGSKA (reference sequence). CDR3 length: 14 amino acids. Trimming cost V 5 bases and J 9 bases, with 20 bases left between them. The CDR3 DNA reads as TGCAGTGCTTCGTGGGGAGGTGGCAGCGGTGAGCAGTTCTTC. It translates to CSASWGGGSGEQFF.

Concerning this clonotype: This could be a read error, since a much larger clone is one nucleotide away. The chain combines TRBV5-1 with TRBJ2-3; D is perhaps TRBD2 (7 bases). Germline CDR1 and CDR2: SGHRS and YFSETQ. The CDR3 has 16 residues. CDR3 in amino acids: CTSSLAVGGRTDTQYF. The CDR3 bases are TGCACCAGCAGCTTGGCCGTCGGGGGGCGCACAGATACGCAGTATTTT.

This clonotype showed up many times. The chain uses TRBV7-9 and TRBJ2-1; 7 nucleotides line up with TRBD2. Germline V gene lookup returns CDR1 SEHNR and CDR2 FQNEAQ (reference sequence). This CDR3 has 13 amino acids. Trimming took 2 bases from V and 7 from J; bases not matched to a gene: 2. CDR3 protein: CASSLIGGNEQFF. In DNA form, the CDR3 reads TGTGCCAGCAGCTTAATCGGGGGGAATGAGCAGTTCTTC.

This clonotype was recorded at least ten times. This chain links TRBV9 with TRBJ1-5; the D is unclear. This CDR3 is 15 amino acids long. Germline V lookup: CDR1 SGDLS, CDR2 YYNGEE. Trimming took off 2 bases at V and 0 bases at J, with 9 bases between the two ends. This chain's CDR3 is CASSVSGHSNQPQHF. CDR3 nucleotides: TGTGCCAGCAGCGTTAGCGGCCATAGCAATCAGCCCCAGCATTTT.